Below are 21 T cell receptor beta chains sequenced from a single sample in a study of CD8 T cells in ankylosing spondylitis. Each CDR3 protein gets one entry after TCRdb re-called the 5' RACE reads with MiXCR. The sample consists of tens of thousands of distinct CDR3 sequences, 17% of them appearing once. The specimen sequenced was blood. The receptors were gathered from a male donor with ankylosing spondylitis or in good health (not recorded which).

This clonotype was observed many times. CDR3 coding DNA: TGCGCCAGCAGCAGAGCCCAGGGCACAGATACGCAGTATTTT. Its translation is CASSRAQGTDTQYF. The chain has TRBV5-1 and TRBJ2-3; D not certain. Germline V CDR1 and CDR2: SGHRS, YFSETQ. Trimming pared 4 bases from V and 1 base from J, leaving 10 bases between. CDR3 length equals 14 residues.

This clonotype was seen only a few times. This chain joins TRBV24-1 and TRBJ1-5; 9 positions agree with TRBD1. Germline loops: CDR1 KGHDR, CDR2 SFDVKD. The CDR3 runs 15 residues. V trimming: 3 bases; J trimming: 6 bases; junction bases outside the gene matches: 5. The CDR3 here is CATSDPGTGSQPQHF. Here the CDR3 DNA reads TGTGCCACCAGTGATCCAGGGACAGGGAGTCAGCCCCAGCATTTT.

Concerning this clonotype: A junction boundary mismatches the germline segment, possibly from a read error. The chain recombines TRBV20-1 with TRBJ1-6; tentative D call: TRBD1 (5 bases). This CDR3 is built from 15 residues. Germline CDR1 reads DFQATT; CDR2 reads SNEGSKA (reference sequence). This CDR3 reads CSARGPGPVNSLLHF. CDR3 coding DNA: TGCAGTGCTAGGGGACCGGGACCGGTTAATTCACTCCTCCACTTT.

The CDR3 sequence is CASSLMSHGGELFF. CDR3 coding DNA: TGTGCCAGCAGTTTGATGAGTCATGGCGGGGAGCTGTTTTTT. The gene calls are TRBV12-3 or TRBV12-4 and TRBJ2-2; D remains unclear. V lost 3 bases, J lost 7 bases, and 12 bases lay in between. The CDR3 spans 14 residues.

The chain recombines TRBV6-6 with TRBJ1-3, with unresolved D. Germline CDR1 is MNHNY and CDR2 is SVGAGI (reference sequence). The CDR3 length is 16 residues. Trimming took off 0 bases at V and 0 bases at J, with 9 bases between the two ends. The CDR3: CASSYSPGYSGNTIYF. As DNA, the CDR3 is TGTGCCAGCAGTTACTCGCCGGGGTACTCTGGAAACACCATATATTTT.

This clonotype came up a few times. CDR3 amino acids: CASADLGTNFTPRTGELFF. The CDR3 bases are TGTGCCAGCGCCGACCTTGGGACAAACTTTACCCCGCGGACCGGGGAGCTGTTTTTT. The chain combines TRBV28 with TRBJ2-2; D perhaps matches TRBD1 (6 bases). CDR1 is MDHEN and CDR2 is SYDVKM in the germline V gene. Trimming shortened V by 8 bases and J by 5 bases, and 30 bases separated the two germline ends. The CDR3 has 19 residues.

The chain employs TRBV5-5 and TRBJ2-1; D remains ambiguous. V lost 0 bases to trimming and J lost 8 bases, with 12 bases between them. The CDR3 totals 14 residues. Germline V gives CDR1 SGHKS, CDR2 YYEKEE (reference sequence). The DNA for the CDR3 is TGTGCCAGCAGCTTGGTGGTCTCGGGCCATGAGCAGTTCTTC. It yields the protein CASSLVVSGHEQFF.

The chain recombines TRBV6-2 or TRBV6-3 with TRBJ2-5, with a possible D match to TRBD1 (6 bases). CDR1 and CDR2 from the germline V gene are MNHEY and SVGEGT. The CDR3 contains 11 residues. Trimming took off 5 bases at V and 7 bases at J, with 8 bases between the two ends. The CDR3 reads CASSIRGTQYF. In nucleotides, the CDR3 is TGTGCCAGCAGTATCAGGGGGACCCAGTACTTC.

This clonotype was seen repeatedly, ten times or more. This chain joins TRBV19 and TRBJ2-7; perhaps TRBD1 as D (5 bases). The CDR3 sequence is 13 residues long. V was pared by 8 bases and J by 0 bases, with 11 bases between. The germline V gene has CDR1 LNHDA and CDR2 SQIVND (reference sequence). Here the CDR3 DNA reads TGTGCCAGTGCGGAAGGGGTCTCCTACGAGCAGTACTTC. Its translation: CASAEGVSYEQYF.

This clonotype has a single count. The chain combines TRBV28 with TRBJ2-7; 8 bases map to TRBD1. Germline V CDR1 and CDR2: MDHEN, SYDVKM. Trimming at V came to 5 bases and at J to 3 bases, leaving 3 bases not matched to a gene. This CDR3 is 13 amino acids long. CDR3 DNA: TGTGCCAGCAGTCAGACAGGGGTCTACGAGCAGTACTTC. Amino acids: CASSQTGVYEQYF.

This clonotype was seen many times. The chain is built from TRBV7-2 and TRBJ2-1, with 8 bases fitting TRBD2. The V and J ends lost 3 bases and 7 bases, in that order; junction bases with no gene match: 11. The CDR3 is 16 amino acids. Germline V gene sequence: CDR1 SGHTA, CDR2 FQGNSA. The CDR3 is CASSLSREGRGNEQFF. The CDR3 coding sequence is TGTGCCAGCAGCTTGAGCCGGGAGGGCCGAGGGAATGAGCAGTTCTTC. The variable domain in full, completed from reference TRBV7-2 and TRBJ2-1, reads GAGVSQSPSNKVTEKGKDVELRCDPISGHTALYWYRQSLGQGLEFLIYFQGNSAPDKSGLPSDRFSAERTGGSVSTLTIQRTQQEDSAVYLCASSLSREGRGNEQFFGPGTRLTVL.

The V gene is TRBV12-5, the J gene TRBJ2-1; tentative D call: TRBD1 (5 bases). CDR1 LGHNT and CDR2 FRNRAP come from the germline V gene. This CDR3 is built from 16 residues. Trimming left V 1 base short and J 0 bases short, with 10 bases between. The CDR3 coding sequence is TGTGCTAGTGGTTTGGATACAGGATACTCCTACAATGAGCAGTTCTTC. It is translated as CASGLDTGYSYNEQFF. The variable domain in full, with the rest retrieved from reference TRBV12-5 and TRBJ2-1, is DARVTQTPRHKVTEMGQEVTMRCQPILGHNTVFWYRQTMMQGLELLAYFRNRAPLDDSGMPKDRFSAEMPDATLATLKIQPSEPRDSAVYFCASGLDTGYSYNEQFFGPGTRLTVL.

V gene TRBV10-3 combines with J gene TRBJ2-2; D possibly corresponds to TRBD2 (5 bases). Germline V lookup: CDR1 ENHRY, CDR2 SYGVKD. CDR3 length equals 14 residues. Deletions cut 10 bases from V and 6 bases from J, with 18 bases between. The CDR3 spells CATHPQVGAGELFF. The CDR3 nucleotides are TGTGCCACCCACCCCCAGGTCGGGGCCGGGGAGCTGTTTTTT.

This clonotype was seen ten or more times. The CDR3 region has the DNA TGCAGCGTTACACGGACAGGGGCAGGCGGGGAGCTGTTTTTT. It codes for CSVTRTGAGGELFF. The gene calls are TRBV29-1 and TRBJ2-2, with 9 bases fitting TRBD1. The CDR3 is made up of 14 amino acids. Germline CDR1 is SQVTM and CDR2 is ANQGSEA. Trimming removed 5 bases from V and 7 bases from J; junction bases left unmatched: 8.

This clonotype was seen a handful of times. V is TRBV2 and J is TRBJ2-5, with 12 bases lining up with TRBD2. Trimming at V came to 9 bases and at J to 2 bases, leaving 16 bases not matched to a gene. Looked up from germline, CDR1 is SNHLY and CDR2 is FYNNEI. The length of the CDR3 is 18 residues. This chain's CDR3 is CASRPVRLAGARQETQYF. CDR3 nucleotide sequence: TGTGCCAGTCGCCCCGTGAGACTAGCGGGAGCTCGACAAGAGACCCAGTACTTC.

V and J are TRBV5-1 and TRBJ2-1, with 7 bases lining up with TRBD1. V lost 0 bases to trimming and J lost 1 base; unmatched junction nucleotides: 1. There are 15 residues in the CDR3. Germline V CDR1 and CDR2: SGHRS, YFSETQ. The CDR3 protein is CASSLAQGSYNEQFF. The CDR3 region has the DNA TGCGCCAGCAGCTTGGCACAGGGGTCCTACAATGAGCAGTTCTTC.

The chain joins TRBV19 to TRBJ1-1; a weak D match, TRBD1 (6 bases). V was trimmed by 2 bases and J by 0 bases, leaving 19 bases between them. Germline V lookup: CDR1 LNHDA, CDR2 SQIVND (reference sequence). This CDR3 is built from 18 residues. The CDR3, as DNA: TGTGCCAGTAGTATAAGGCGAGGAAGACGGACAGTGAACACTGAAGCTTTCTTT. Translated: CASSIRRGRRTVNTEAFF.

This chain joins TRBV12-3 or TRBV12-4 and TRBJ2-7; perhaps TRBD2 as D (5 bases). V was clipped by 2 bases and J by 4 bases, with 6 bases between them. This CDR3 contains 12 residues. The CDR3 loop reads CASSLSGYEQYF. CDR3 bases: TGTGCCAGCAGTTTATCGGGGTACGAGCAGTACTTC.

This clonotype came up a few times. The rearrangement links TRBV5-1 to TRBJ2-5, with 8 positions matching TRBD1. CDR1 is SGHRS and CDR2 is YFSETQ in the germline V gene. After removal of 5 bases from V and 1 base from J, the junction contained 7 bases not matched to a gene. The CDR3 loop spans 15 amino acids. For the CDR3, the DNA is TGCGCCAGCAGACTGGGACAGGCGTTCCAAGAGACCCAGTACTTC. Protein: CASRLGQAFQETQYF. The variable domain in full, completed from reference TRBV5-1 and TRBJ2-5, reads KAGVTQTPRYLIKTRGQQVTLSCSPISGHRSVSWYQQTPGQGLQFLFEYFSETQRNKGNFPGRFSGRQFSNSRSEMNVSTLELGDSALYLCASRLGQAFQETQYFGPGTRLLVL.

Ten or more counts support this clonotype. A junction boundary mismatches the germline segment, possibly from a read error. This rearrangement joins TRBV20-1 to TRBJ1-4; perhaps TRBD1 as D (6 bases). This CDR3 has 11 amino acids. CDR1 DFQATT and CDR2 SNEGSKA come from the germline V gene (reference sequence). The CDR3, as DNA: TGCAGTGCTGAAGAAACAGGGCCTCCCATTTTT. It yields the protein CSAEETGPPIF.

DNA of the CDR3: TGTGCCAGCAGTTTAGAGGGGGGAAAACTGTTTTTT. Its protein is CASSLEGGKLFF. This chain joins TRBV12-3 or TRBV12-4 and TRBJ1-4, with a possible D match to TRBD1 (6 bases). The V end lost 1 base, the J end lost 10 bases, and 7 bases lay between the germline ends. The CDR3 spans 12 residues.